This T cell receptor (beta chain) was observed in a study of radiotherapy plus CTLA-4 blockade in lung cancer (dated 2018 in TCRdb). Describing the broader study: Among enrolled patients, 15% to 20% had an objective response and approximately 30% reached disease control.

The study tested focal radiation therapy combined with CTLA-4 blockade (ipilimumab) in patients with chemo-refractory metastatic non-small-cell lung cancer. This clone was observed a few times. Which antigen it targets is not known. Base qualities are not provided; no much larger clone lies one nucleotide away. Receptor amplification or capture employed the immunoSEQ multiplex PCR assay. The source is immuneACCESS, and TCRdb retained only in-frame sequences with V and J called. Part of the clones is not carried over; for the studies checked, unresolved V genes explain less than half of this, and the remainder is unexplained. This sample holds about 59,000 clones; 70% to 80% were observed only once. Approximately 8.3% of the sample is in the top ten clones. The paper as a whole reports these results and caveats: After treatment with radiotherapy and ipilimumab, TCR clones that originated in tumors expanded in peripheral blood. The strongest predictors of response were reported to be early dynamic shifts in blood T cell clones along with a rise in serum interferon-beta following radiation.

The junction carries 24 bases between V and J, which are trimmed by 3 bases and 6 bases respectively. The germline V gene yields MNHNS for CDR1 and SASEGT for CDR2. The CDR3 covers 18 residues, taking in both the cysteine and the phenylalanine. Only the CDR3 region is kept as DNA, spanning 54 bases read in frame from base 1. Recombination joined TRBV6-1 with TRBJ2-4; the D segment could be TRBD1, given 6 matching bases. The origin of this receptor is a human donor with non-small cell lung cancer whose response to radiotherapy plus ipilimumab could not be evaluated. This material consisted of peripheral blood, taken from a patient treated with radiotherapy plus ipilimumab. In nucleotide form, the sequence is TGTGCCAGCAGTGACCGAAGAGGGGCCCTCGACAGGAGAAACATTCAGTACTTC. The resulting protein is CASSDRRGALDRRNIQYF.